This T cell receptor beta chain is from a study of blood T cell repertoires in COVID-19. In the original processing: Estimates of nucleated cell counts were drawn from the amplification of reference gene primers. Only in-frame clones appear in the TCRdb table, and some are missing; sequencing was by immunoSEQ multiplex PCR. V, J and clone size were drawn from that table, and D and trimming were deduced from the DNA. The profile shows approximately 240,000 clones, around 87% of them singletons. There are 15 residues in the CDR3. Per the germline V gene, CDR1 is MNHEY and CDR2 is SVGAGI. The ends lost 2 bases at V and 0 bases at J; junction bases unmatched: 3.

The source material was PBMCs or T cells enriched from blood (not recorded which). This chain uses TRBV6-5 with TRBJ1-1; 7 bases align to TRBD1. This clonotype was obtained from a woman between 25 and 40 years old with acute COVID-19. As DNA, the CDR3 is TGTGCCAGCAGTTACGGAGGGGGCATGAACACTGAAGCTTTCTTT. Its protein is CASSYGGGMNTEAFF.